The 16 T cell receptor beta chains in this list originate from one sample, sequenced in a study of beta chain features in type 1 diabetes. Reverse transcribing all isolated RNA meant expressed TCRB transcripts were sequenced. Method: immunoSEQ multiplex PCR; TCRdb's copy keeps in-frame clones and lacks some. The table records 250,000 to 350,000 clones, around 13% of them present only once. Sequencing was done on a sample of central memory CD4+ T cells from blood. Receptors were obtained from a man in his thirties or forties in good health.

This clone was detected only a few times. CDR3 nucleotide sequence: TGTGCCAGCAGCTTAGGAGGACTAGCGGGGTCTCAAGAGACCCAGTACTTC. Protein product: CASSLGGLAGSQETQYF. The chain employs TRBV7-2 and TRBJ2-5; TRBD2 aligns across 12 bases. The CDR3 extends over 17 amino acids. Per the germline V gene, CDR1 is SGHTA and CDR2 is FQGNSA. V lost 1 base and J lost 2; bases outside the gene matches: 5.

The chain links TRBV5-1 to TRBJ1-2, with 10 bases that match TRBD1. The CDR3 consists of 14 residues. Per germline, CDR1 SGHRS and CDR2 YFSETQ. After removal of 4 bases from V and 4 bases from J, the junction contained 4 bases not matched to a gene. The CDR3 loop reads CASSEGQGIYGYTF. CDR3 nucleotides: TGCGCCAGCAGCGAGGGACAGGGGATCTATGGCTACACCTTC.

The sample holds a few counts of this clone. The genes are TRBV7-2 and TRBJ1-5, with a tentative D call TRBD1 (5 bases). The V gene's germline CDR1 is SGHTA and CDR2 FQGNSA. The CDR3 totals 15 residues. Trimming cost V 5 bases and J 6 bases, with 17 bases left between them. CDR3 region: CASSLRTSGGQPQHF. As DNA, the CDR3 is TGTGCCAGCAGCCTTAGGACATCGGGAGGTCAGCCCCAGCATTTT.

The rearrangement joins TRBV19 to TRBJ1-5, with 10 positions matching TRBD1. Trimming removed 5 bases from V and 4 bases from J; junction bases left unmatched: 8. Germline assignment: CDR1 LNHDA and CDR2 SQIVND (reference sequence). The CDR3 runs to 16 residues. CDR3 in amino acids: CASSARGQGGNQPQHF. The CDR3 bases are TGTGCCAGTAGTGCTCGCGGACAGGGGGGAAATCAGCCCCAGCATTTT.

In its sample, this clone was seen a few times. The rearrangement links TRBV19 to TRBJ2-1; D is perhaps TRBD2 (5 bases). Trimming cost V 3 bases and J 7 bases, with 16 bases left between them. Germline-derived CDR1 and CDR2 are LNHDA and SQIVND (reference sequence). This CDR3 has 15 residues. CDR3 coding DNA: TGTGCCAGTAGTATTTTATCTCCGGGGAAAAATGAGCAGTTCTTC. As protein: CASSILSPGKNEQFF.

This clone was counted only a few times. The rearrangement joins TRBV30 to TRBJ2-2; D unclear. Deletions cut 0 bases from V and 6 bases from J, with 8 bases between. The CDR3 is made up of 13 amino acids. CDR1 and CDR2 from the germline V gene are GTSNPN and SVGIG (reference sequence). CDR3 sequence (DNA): TGTGCCTGGAGTGTAAGCGTTCCCGGGGAGCTGTTTTTT. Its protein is CAWSVSVPGELFF.

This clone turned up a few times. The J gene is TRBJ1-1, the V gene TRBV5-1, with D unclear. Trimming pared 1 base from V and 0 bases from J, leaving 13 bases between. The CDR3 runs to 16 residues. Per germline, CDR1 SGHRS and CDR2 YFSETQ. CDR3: CASSLSERGMNTEAFF. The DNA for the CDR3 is TGCGCCAGCAGCTTGTCTGAACGGGGTATGAACACTGAAGCTTTCTTT. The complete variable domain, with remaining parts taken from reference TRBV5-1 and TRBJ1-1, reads KAGVTQTPRYLIKTRGQQVTLSCSPISGHRSVSWYQQTPGQGLQFLFEYFSETQRNKGNFPGRFSGRQFSNSRSEMNVSTLELGDSALYLCASSLSERGMNTEAFFGQGTRLTVV.

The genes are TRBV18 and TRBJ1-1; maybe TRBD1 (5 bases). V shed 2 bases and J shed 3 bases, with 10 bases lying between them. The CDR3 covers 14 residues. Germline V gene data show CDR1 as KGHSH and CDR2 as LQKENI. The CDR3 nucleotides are TGTGCCAGCTCACCAGTAGGGGTGGACACTGAAGCTTTCTTT. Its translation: CASSPVGVDTEAFF.

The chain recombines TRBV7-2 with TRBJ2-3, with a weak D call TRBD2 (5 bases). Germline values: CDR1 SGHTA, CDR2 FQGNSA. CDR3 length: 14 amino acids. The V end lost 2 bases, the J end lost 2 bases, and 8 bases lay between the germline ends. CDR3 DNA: TGTGCCAGCAGCTTACGAGGGTACACAGATACGCAGTATTTT. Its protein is CASSLRGYTDTQYF.

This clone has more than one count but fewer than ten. The chain's CDR3 is CASSFGRSGANVLTF. For the CDR3, the DNA is TGTGCCAGCAGTTTCGGCCGCTCTGGGGCCAACGTCCTGACTTTC. The chain links TRBV6-6 to TRBJ2-6; D call uncertain. Trimming left V 4 bases short and J 0 bases short, with 7 bases between. The CDR3 loop spans 15 amino acids. Germline CDR1 is MNHNY and CDR2 is SVGAGI (reference sequence).

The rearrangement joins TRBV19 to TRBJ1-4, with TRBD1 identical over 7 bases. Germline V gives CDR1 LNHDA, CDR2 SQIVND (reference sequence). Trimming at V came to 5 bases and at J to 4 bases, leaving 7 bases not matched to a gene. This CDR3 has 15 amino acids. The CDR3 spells CASSLAGQFNEKLFF. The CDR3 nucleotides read TGTGCCAGTAGTCTAGCGGGACAGTTTAATGAAAAACTGTTTTTT.

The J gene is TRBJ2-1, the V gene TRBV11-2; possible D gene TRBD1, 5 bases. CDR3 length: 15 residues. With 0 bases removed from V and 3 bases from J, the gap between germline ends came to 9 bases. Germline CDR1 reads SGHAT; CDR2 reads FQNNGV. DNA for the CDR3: TGTGCCAGCAGCTTAGATACCACAGGCTACAATGAGCAGTTCTTC. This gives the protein CASSLDTTGYNEQFF.

The CDR3: CASSSIGTGGDTSHLSYEQYV. The CDR3 DNA reads TGTGCCAGCAGTTCCATAGGGACAGGGGGTGATACAAGCCACCTTTCCTACGAGCAGTACGTC. The chain has TRBV28 and TRBJ2-7; TRBD1 matches at 11 bases. This CDR3 comprises 21 residues. Germline CDR1 reads MDHEN; CDR2 reads SYDVKM. The J segment lost 1 base and the V segment lost 4 bases, leaving 21 bases of the junction unmatched.

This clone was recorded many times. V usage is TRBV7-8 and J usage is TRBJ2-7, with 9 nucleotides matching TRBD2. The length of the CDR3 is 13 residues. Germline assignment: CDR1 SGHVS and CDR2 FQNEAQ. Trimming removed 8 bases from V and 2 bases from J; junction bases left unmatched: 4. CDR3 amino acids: CASGLAGTYEQYV. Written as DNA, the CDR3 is TGTGCCAGCGGGCTAGCGGGAACCTACGAGCAGTACGTC.

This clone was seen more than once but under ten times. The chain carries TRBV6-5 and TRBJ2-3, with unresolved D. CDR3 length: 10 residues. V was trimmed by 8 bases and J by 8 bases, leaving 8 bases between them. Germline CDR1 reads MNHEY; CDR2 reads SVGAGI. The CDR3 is CASAASTQYF. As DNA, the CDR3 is TGTGCCAGCGCGGCCTCTACGCAGTATTTT.

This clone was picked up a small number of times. The CDR3 reads CASSLMGLEQYV. The CDR3 DNA sequence: TGTGCCAGCAGCTTAATGGGGTTGGAGCAGTACGTC. V and J are TRBV7-2 and TRBJ2-7; D remains unclear. The CDR3 has 12 residues. Germline V gives CDR1 SGHTA, CDR2 FQGNSA. Deletions cut 2 bases from V and 7 bases from J, with 9 bases between.